The 6 T cell receptor beta chains below come from one sample, sequenced in a study of T cell repertoires in cytomegalovirus infection. A single record per CDR3 protein comes from TCRdb applying MiXCR to the reads. The sample includes about 570,000 distinct CDR3 sequences, roughly 42% of them seen just once. Their antigens remain unidentified. This specimen consisted of cultured PBMCs, obtained from culture after CMV antigen stimulation. The receptor source for this set is a human donor in good health (CMV status not recorded). Some clones in this sample may be carry-over from other donors' samples.

This clonotype was picked up a small number of times. The V and J genes are TRBV18 and TRBJ2-5, with D unclear. Trimming pared 1 base from V and 3 bases from J, leaving 9 bases between. The CDR3 length is 14 residues. CDR1 KGHSH and CDR2 LQKENI come from the germline V gene. The CDR3 DNA reads as TGTGCCAGCTCACCACGATTCTCAGAAGAGACCCAGTACTTC. It specifies CASSPRFSEETQYF.

The J gene is TRBJ2-1, the V gene TRBV27; no firm D call. V gave up 6 bases and J gave up 10 bases, with 13 bases separating them. The CDR3 is made up of 12 amino acids. CDR1 MNHEY and CDR2 SMNVEV come from the germline V gene (reference sequence). DNA for the CDR3: TGTGCCAGCAGCTCCATCACCGGGGAGCAGTTCTTC. Encoded protein: CASSSITGEQFF.

The chain recombines TRBV7-8 with TRBJ2-1; 16 nucleotides match TRBD2. The CDR3 is 20 amino acids. Germline V gene lookup returns CDR1 SGHVS and CDR2 FQNEAQ. V lost 5 bases and J lost 9; bases outside the gene matches: 19. As DNA, the CDR3 is TGTGCCAGCAGCGCACCGGTAGGGACTAGCGGGAGGGCCGGGAGGTCTGAGCAGTTCTTC. Its protein product is CASSAPVGTSGRAGRSEQFF.

This clonotype appeared a few times. V usage is TRBV7-2 and J usage is TRBJ1-3; D perhaps matches TRBD1 (5 bases). This CDR3 is 15 amino acids long. The V end lost 4 bases, the J end lost 2 bases, and 12 bases lay between the germline ends. The germline V gene has CDR1 SGHTA and CDR2 FQGNSA. The CDR3 is CASSSGPFAGNTIYF. CDR3 in DNA: TGTGCCAGCAGCTCGGGACCTTTCGCTGGAAACACCATATATTTT. The whole variable domain, remainder taken from reference TRBV7-2 and TRBJ1-3, is GAGVSQSPSNKVTEKGKDVELRCDPISGHTALYWYRQSLGQGLEFLIYFQGNSAPDKSGLPSDRFSAERTGGSVSTLTIQRTQQEDSAVYLCASSSGPFAGNTIYFGEGSWLTVV.

This clonotype was observed a handful of times. The J gene is TRBJ1-6, the V gene TRBV20-1, with no clear D. This CDR3 is built from 16 residues. CDR1 is DFQATT, CDR2 SNEGSKA, per germline (reference sequence). V was clipped by 0 bases and J by 7 bases, with 16 bases between them. CDR3 sequence (DNA): TGCAGTGCTAGAGATCCCCAACGAGACACCAATTCACCCCTCCACTTT. It translates to CSARDPQRDTNSPLHF.

The chain uses TRBV20-1 and TRBJ2-6, with unresolved D. The CDR3 contains 15 residues. Germline V gene sequence: CDR1 DFQATT, CDR2 SNEGSKA (reference sequence). Trimming removed 3 bases at V and 0 bases at J, with 9 bases between. The CDR3 sequence: CSASSTLSGANVLTF. CDR3 nucleotide sequence: TGCAGTGCTAGCTCCACGCTCTCTGGGGCCAACGTCCTGACTTTC.